This T cell receptor beta chain was observed in a study of blood T cell repertoires in COVID-19. Across the study: The United States, Italy and Spain were the sources of the acute and convalescent COVID-19 samples. The analysed material was cDNA or gDNA that came from T cells, B-cell-depleted T cells, or PBMCs.

Authors' analysis steps: Nucleated cell number was recorded as an estimate derived from reference gene primer amplification. Assay used: immunoSEQ multiplex PCR; TCRdb lists only in-frame clones, some missing. The DNA gave D and trimming, while V, J and clone size come from that table. The sample records roughly 93,000 clones, about nine tenths being singletons. The CDR3 is made up of 15 amino acids. The germline V gene encodes CDR1 SGHTS and CDR2 YDEGEE. The V end was cut by 1 base, the J end by 8 bases, with 16 bases between. This clone appeared a single time. Sequenced input: peripheral blood. This sequence was found in a man between 45 and 60 years old with acute or convalescent COVID-19. This sequence joins TRBV5-8 and TRBJ2-1; TRBD2 might be the D (7 bases). DNA of the CDR3: TGTGCCAGCAGCTTGCTTCGGGGGGCAGTCGATGAGCAGTTCTTC. Protein sequence: CASSLLRGAVDEQFF.